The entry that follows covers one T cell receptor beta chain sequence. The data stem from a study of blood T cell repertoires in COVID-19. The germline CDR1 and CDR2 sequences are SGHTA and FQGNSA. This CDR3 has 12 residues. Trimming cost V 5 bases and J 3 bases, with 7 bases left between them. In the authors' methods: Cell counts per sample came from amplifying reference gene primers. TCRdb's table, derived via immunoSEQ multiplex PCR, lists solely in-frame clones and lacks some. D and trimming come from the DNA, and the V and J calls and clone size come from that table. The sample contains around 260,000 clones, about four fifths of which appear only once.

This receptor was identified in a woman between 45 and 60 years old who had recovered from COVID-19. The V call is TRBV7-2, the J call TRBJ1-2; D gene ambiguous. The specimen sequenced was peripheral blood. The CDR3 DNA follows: TGTGCCAGCAGCCGACGGGACTATGGCTACACCTTC. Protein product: CASSRRDYGYTF.